This TCR beta chain was recovered during a study of blood T cell repertoires in COVID-19. Study background: Samples representing acute and convalescent COVID-19 were sourced from the United States, Italy and Spain. Sources were T cells, B-cell-depleted T cells, or PBMCs; the material itself was cDNA or gDNA.

Original methodology: From reference gene primer amplification, estimates of nucleated cell counts were derived. The repertoire was sequenced with immunoSEQ multiplex PCR; TCRdb's copy has only in-frame clones and lacks some. V and J calls and clone size are those listed in that table; D and trimming were worked out from the DNA. The sample consists of some 190,000 clones, around 83% of them appearing once. Looked up from germline, CDR1 is KGHSH and CDR2 is LQKENI. Trimming took off 8 bases at V and 6 bases at J, with 17 bases between the two ends. This CDR3 comprises 14 residues. The sequence was collected from an elderly woman with acute or convalescent COVID-19. Sequencing input: peripheral blood. The chain combines TRBV18 with TRBJ2-1, with a possible D match to TRBD2 (7 bases). The CDR3 spells CASLRGGGTNEQFF. The CDR3 DNA follows: TGTGCCAGCCTGAGGGGGGGAGGTACCAATGAGCAGTTCTTC. The variable domain in full, with the rest retrieved from reference TRBV18 and TRBJ2-1, is NAGVMQNPRHLVRRRGQEARLRCSPMKGHSHVYWYRQLPEEGLKFMVYLQKENIIDESGMPKERFSAEFPKEGPSILRIQQVVRGDSAAYFCASLRGGGTNEQFFGPGTRLTVL.